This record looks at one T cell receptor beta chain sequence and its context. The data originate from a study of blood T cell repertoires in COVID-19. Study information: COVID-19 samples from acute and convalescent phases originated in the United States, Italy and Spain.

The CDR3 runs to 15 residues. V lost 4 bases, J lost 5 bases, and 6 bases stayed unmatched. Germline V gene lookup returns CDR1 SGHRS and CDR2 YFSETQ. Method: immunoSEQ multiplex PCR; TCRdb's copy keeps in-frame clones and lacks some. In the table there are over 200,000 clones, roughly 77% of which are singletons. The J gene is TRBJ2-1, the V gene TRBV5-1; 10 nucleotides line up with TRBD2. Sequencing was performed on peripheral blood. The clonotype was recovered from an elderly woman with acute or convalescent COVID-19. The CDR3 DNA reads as TGCGCCAGCAGCCCCCTAGCGGGAGCCCACAATGAGCAGTTCTTC. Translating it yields CASSPLAGAHNEQFF.